The entry that follows covers one T cell receptor (beta chain) sequence. Its antigen remains unidentified. This entry comes from a study of T cell responses to AZD1222 COVID-19 vaccine. The study, taken as a whole, reports: Clonal diversity was possibly underestimated, and the donors were mostly white British, with more females. Unmutated variant regions are reportedly the target of nearly half of TCRs that are spike-specific.

Germline V gives CDR1 LGHNA, CDR2 YNFKEQ. Germline trimming cut 4 bases from V and 2 bases from J; bases unmatched to any gene: 8. This CDR3 comprises 15 residues. Sequenced by immunoSEQ multiplex PCR; TCRdb stores in-frame clones only, minus some. Of around 130,000 clones detected, 94% appear once; the ten largest clones hold 6.6%. The chain recombines TRBV4-2 with TRBJ2-7, with 7 bases fitting TRBD2. Sequenced here: peripheral blood, sampled on day 0 of AZD1222 vaccination. The source is an adult in good health. CDR3 nucleotide sequence: TGTGCCAGCAGCCTCTTCGTGGGGGGGGCCTACGAGCAGTACTTC. This encodes CASSLFVGGAYEQYF.